This passage covers 19 T cell receptor beta chains from one sample sequenced in a study of blood T cell repertoires in COVID-19. Profiling relied on immunoSEQ multiplex PCR, and the TCRdb table lists in-frame clones only, not all of them. The table includes about 58,000 clones, 78% detected once. The sample comprised peripheral blood. Receptors originate from a human donor in a cohort sampled during active COVID-19.

The chain recombines TRBV4-2 with TRBJ2-6; perhaps TRBD1 as D (6 bases). Germline V gene data show CDR1 as LGHNA and CDR2 as YNFKEQ. V lost 0 bases and J 2 bases, leaving 8 bases between the germline ends. The CDR3 extends over 16 amino acids. In DNA, the CDR3 is TGTGCCAGCAGCCAAGATGGGGGCGCTGGGGCCAACGTCCTGACTTTC. Translation: CASSQDGGAGANVLTF.

The chain has TRBV27 and TRBJ2-7; the match to TRBD1 covers 7 bases. The V gene end was trimmed by 3 bases and the J gene end by 5 bases; junction bases not matched to a gene: 7. This CDR3 comprises 14 residues. Germline assignment: CDR1 MNHEY and CDR2 SMNVEV (reference sequence). The CDR3 here is CASSFETGYNEQYF. The CDR3 DNA follows: TGTGCCAGCAGTTTTGAGACAGGGTATAACGAGCAGTACTTC.

V usage is TRBV28 and J usage is TRBJ1-2, with TRBD1 matching 8 bases. The CDR3 has 13 residues. The germline V gene has CDR1 MDHEN and CDR2 SYDVKM. Trimming took 1 base from V and 6 from J; bases not matched to a gene: 1. Written as DNA, the CDR3 is TGTGCCAGCAGTTTATTCAGGGGGCATGGCTACACCTTC. Translating it yields CASSLFRGHGYTF.

The count of this clone is one. V gene TRBV11-3 combines with J gene TRBJ2-1; D is possibly TRBD1 (5 bases). This CDR3 region has 13 residues. Germline assignment: CDR1 SGHNT and CDR2 YENEEA. Trimming took off 2 bases at V and 7 bases at J, with 9 bases between the two ends. The CDR3 bases are TGTGCCAGCAGCTTAAGGGGCCAGAATGAGCAGTTCTTC. Translated, it gives CASSLRGQNEQFF.

The rearrangement links TRBV30 to TRBJ2-7, with TRBD1 as a possible D gene (5 bases). V was shortened by 2 bases and J by 4 bases, with 12 bases between the two germline ends. In germline, CDR1 is GTSNPN, CDR2 SVGIG (reference sequence). The CDR3 has 13 residues. The CDR3 is CAWSFTSGYEQYF. The CDR3 bases are TGTGCCTGGAGTTTCACTTCAGGGTACGAGCAGTACTTC.

The table lists this clone with a count of one. The V call is TRBV25-1, the J call TRBJ1-2; TRBD1 aligns across 9 bases. Germline V gene data show CDR1 as MGHDK and CDR2 as SYGVNS. Losses at the gene ends were 6 bases for V and 8 bases for J; bases not matched to a gene: 4. The CDR3 has 12 residues. CDR3 sequence (DNA): TGTGCCAGCAGGCGGACAGGGGAAGGCTACACCTTC. It encodes CASRRTGEGYTF.

The chain recombines TRBV5-1 with TRBJ2-6; TRBD1 matches at 7 bases. The CDR3 is 19 residues long. V was pared by 5 bases and J by 0 bases, with 14 bases of the junction left unmatched. Looked up from germline, CDR1 is SGHRS and CDR2 is YFSETQ. CDR3 protein: CASRPTRQGRVSGANVLTF. The DNA for the CDR3 is TGCGCCAGCAGGCCCACACGACAGGGAAGGGTCTCTGGGGCCAACGTCCTGACTTTC.

This clone has a single count. The chain employs TRBV6-2 or TRBV6-3 and TRBJ2-5; a possible D gene is TRBD1 (5 bases). The CDR3 has 15 residues. Germline CDR1 and CDR2: MNHEY and SVGEGT. V gave up 2 bases and J gave up 5 bases, with 15 bases separating them. This CDR3 reads CASSYQGSLGETQYF. Here the CDR3 DNA reads TGTGCCAGCAGTTACCAGGGATCTCTTGGGGAGACCCAGTACTTC.

This clone came up a few times. This chain links TRBV3-1 (or the pseudogene TRBV3-2) with TRBJ1-2, with D perhaps TRBD1 (6 bases). This CDR3 is 15 amino acids long. CDR1 is LGHDT, CDR2 YNNKEL, per germline (reference sequence). The V end lost 4 bases, the J end lost 0 bases, and 12 bases lay between the germline ends. The CDR3 region has the DNA TGTGCCAGCAGCCCTTGGGGGCAGACTAACTATGGCTACACCTTC. It yields the protein CASSPWGQTNYGYTF.

The V gene is TRBV4-1, the J gene TRBJ2-5, with 9 bases fitting TRBD1. Germline assignment: CDR1 MGHRA and CDR2 YSYEKL. The CDR3 covers 16 residues. V was pared by 4 bases and J by 5 bases, with 11 bases of the junction left unmatched. CDR3 sequence (DNA): TGCGCCAGCAGCCCGCACGGACAGGGGACGGAGGAGACCCAGTACTTC. This translates into CASSPHGQGTEETQYF.

This chain connects TRBV7-2 to TRBJ1-5, with D possibly being TRBD1 (6 bases). The CDR3 is 16 amino acids. Between the trimmed V and J ends, which lost 3 bases and 1 base, there was a span of 13 bases. Germline V gives CDR1 SGHTA, CDR2 FQGNSA. In DNA form, the CDR3 reads TGTGCCAGCAGCTTTCAGGGGACGGGGAGCAATCAGCCCCAGCATTTT. It encodes CASSFQGTGSNQPQHF.

The gene calls are TRBV5-6 and TRBJ2-7, with TRBD2 matching 10 bases. J was trimmed by 4 bases and V by 4 bases; bases with no gene match: 8. Germline V lookup: CDR1 SGHDT, CDR2 YYEEEE. The CDR3 consists of 15 residues. The CDR3 sequence: CASSVAGGFEYEQYF. The CDR3 bases are TGTGCCAGCAGCGTAGCGGGAGGTTTCGAATACGAGCAGTACTTC.

The rearrangement uses TRBV30 and TRBJ1-1, with 8 bases that match TRBD1. Per the germline V gene, CDR1 is GTSNPN and CDR2 is SVGIG (reference sequence). This CDR3 comprises 17 residues. Unmatched junction bases numbered 12, after V lost 0 bases and J lost 3 bases. CDR3 nucleotides: TGTGCCTGGAGTGTACTTCACCTCAGGGGGCAGGACACTGAAGCTTTCTTT. Translated: CAWSVLHLRGQDTEAFF.

The CDR3 loop reads CASSPRGQDNSPLHF. The CDR3 DNA is TGTGCCAGCAGCCCTCGGGGACAGGATAATTCACCCCTCCACTTT. The chain carries TRBV7-2 and TRBJ1-6, with 8 nucleotides matching TRBD1. Losses at the gene ends were 5 bases for V and 5 bases for J; bases not matched to a gene: 5. This CDR3 is 15 amino acids long. Germline V gene lookup returns CDR1 SGHTA and CDR2 FQGNSA.

This clone was seen once. This chain joins TRBV15 and TRBJ1-1, with D hard to call. V was pared by 5 bases and J by 1 base, with 14 bases between. The germline V gene encodes CDR1 LNHNV and CDR2 YYDKDF (reference sequence). The CDR3 extends over 15 amino acids. The CDR3 sequence: CATSPKNGGNTEAFF. The CDR3 coding sequence is TGTGCCACCAGCCCTAAGAACGGAGGGAACACTGAAGCTTTCTTT.

The chain is built from TRBV6-6 and TRBJ2-7; D not resolved. CDR3 length: 13 amino acids. Trimming removed 5 bases from V and 3 bases from J, with 11 bases in between. Per germline, CDR1 MNHNY and CDR2 SVGAGI (reference sequence). The CDR3 nucleotides read TGTGCCAGCAGTCCCCGACTGATCTACGAGCAGTACTTC. Translating it yields CASSPRLIYEQYF.

This clone was detected a few times. V and J are TRBV7-9 and TRBJ2-7; the match to TRBD2 covers 11 bases. The V gene's germline CDR1 is SEHNR and CDR2 FQNEAQ (reference sequence). Trimming cost V 4 bases and J 0 bases; bases outside gene matches: 2. The CDR3 has 15 residues. Here the CDR3 DNA reads TGTGCCAGCAGCTCCACTAGCGGGAGCTCCTACGAGCAGTACTTC. Protein sequence: CASSSTSGSSYEQYF.

The chain combines TRBV5-4 with TRBJ1-2, with TRBD1 matching 10 bases. The trim removed 2 bases at V and 2 bases at J, leaving 3 bases unmatched. CDR3 length: 15 residues. Germline CDR1 is SGHNT and CDR2 is YYREEE (reference sequence). The CDR3 here is CASSFGDRGNYGYTF. DNA of the CDR3: TGTGCCAGCAGCTTTGGGGACAGGGGAAACTATGGCTACACCTTC.

The J gene is TRBJ1-2, the V gene TRBV6-5; 9 bases match TRBD1. The CDR3 has 14 residues. The V segment lost 10 bases and the J segment 4 bases; nucleotides outside the gene matches: 10. From germline, CDR1 is MNHEY and CDR2 SVGAGI. The CDR3 sequence is CATSPGTGIYGYTF. CDR3 nucleotides: TGTGCCACCTCTCCCGGGACAGGGATCTATGGCTACACCTTC.